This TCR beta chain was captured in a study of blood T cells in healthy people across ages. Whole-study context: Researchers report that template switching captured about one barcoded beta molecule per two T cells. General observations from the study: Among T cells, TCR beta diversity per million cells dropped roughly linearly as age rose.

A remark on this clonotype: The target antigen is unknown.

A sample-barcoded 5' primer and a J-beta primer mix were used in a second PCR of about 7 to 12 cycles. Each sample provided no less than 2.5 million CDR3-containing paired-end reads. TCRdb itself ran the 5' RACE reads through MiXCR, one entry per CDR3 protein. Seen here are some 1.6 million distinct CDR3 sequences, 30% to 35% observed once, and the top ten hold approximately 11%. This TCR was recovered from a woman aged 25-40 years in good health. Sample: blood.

The CDR3 nucleotides read TGTGCCAGCAGTTTGACTCGGCAGGGTGAAGCTTTCTTT. Protein product: CASSLTRQGEAFF. The chain links TRBV27 to TRBJ1-1; possibly TRBD1 for D (5 bases). Trimming shortened V by 3 bases and J by 7 bases, and 12 bases separated the two germline ends. From germline, CDR1 is MNHEY and CDR2 SMNVEV (reference sequence). The CDR3 has 13 amino acids.